This T cell receptor beta chain emerged from a study of cytomegalovirus exposure and HLA in healthy donors. Generated by immunoSEQ multiplex PCR, the TCRdb table keeps only in-frame clones and is missing some. The repertoire consists of some 150,000 clones, with 80% to 90% occurring once and the leading ten covering roughly 6.7%. These donors were members of the roughly 110-subject validation cohort, a group separate from the roughly 670-subject first cohort. Comment on this clone: What it binds is unknown.

Study-wide points: Rarity characterized most TCR sequences, yet some public TCRs appeared in many donors. It was 160 or so TCR beta chains that were listed as cytomegalovirus-associated. Confirmation was obtained in vitro that a few CMV-associated chains are specific for CMV antigens.

This clonotype originated in a woman aged 25-40 years in good health and CMV-seropositive. Sequenced sample: PBMCs.

The DNA of the CDR3 is TGCGCCAGCAGCCAGACGAATGGACAGCAAGAGACCCAGTACTTC. Translating gives CASSQTNGQQETQYF. The chain uses TRBV4-1 and TRBJ2-5; perhaps TRBD1 as D (6 bases). The germline gives CDR1 MGHRA, CDR2 YSYEKL. V lost 3 bases and J 2 bases, leaving 13 bases between the germline ends. CDR3 size: 15 residues.